The 21 T cell receptor beta chains reported below all come from one sample, sequenced in a study of cytomegalovirus exposure and HLA in healthy donors. Method: immunoSEQ multiplex PCR; TCRdb's copy keeps in-frame clones and lacks some. In the table there are 150,000 to 200,000 clones, 84% of which are singletons. Sequencing was performed on PBMCs. The receptor set was obtained from a young man in good health and CMV-seropositive.

This sequence joins TRBV28 and TRBJ2-2; D might be TRBD2 (6 bases). The length of the CDR3 is 16 residues. Germline values: CDR1 MDHEN, CDR2 SYDVKM. V lost 3 bases, J lost 5 bases, and 16 bases lay in between. CDR3 coding DNA: TGTGCCAGCAGTTTCAGGGTAATTCGGGGGACCGGGGAGCTGTTTTTT. Translation: CASSFRVIRGTGELFF.

The sample holds one count of this clone. This chain connects TRBV19 to TRBJ1-5; D is undetermined. Per germline, CDR1 LNHDA and CDR2 SQIVND (reference sequence). The CDR3 has 13 residues. Trimming left V 3 bases short and J 3 bases short, with 6 bases between. CDR3 nucleotide sequence: TGTGCCAGTAGTATCGCCTACAATCAGCCCCAGCATTTT. It codes for CASSIAYNQPQHF.

The chain is built from TRBV7-2 and TRBJ2-2; 10 bases are shared with TRBD2. V lost 6 bases and J lost 0; bases outside the gene matches: 7. Germline-derived CDR1 and CDR2 are SGHTA and FQGNSA. CDR3 length: 17 amino acids. Here the CDR3 DNA reads TGTGCCAGCAGTCAACCCCTAGCGGGAGCGAACACCGGGGAGCTGTTTTTT. Translation gives CASSQPLAGANTGELFF.

CDR3 residues: CASTPAGGSTDTQYF. For the CDR3, the DNA is TGTGCCAGCACCCCCGCGGGAGGAAGCACAGATACGCAGTATTTT. This rearrangement joins TRBV7-2 to TRBJ2-3, with 8 bases aligning to TRBD2. The ends lost 7 bases at V and 0 bases at J; junction bases unmatched: 6. CDR3 length equals 15 residues. The germline V gene encodes CDR1 SGHTA and CDR2 FQGNSA.

J is TRBJ2-7 and V is TRBV5-1, with D possibly TRBD1 on 5 matching bases. V was clipped by 6 bases and J by 1 base, with 14 bases between them. The CDR3 is made up of 14 amino acids. Germline CDR1 is SGHRS and CDR2 is YFSETQ. The CDR3 sequence: CASTRAYGSYEQYF. For the CDR3, the DNA is TGCGCCAGCACCAGGGCGTACGGTTCCTACGAGCAGTACTTC.

V and J are TRBV4-1 and TRBJ2-3; 12 positions match TRBD2. The CDR3 has 15 residues. Per germline, CDR1 MGHRA and CDR2 YSYEKL. The J segment lost 8 bases and the V segment lost 4 bases, leaving 7 bases of the junction unmatched. The CDR3: CASSLTSGGFGTQYF. CDR3 DNA: TGCGCCAGCAGCCTAACTAGCGGGGGGTTTGGTACGCAGTATTTT.

This chain links TRBV25-1 with TRBJ2-5; perhaps TRBD1 as D (5 bases). Germline V lookup: CDR1 MGHDK, CDR2 SYGVNS. V gave up 7 bases and J gave up 2 bases, with 11 bases separating them. This CDR3 has 13 residues. The CDR3 here is CASTRQLQETQYF. DNA for the CDR3: TGTGCCAGCACCCGACAGCTACAAGAGACCCAGTACTTC.

This rearrangement joins TRBV15 to TRBJ2-7; 7 bases agree with TRBD1. CDR1 and CDR2 (germline): LNHNV, YYDKDF (reference sequence). The CDR3 extends over 14 amino acids. V lost 5 bases, J lost 4 bases, and 8 bases stayed unmatched. The CDR3 loop reads CATSASTGLYEQYF. DNA for the CDR3: TGTGCCACCAGCGCTTCGACAGGGTTATACGAGCAGTACTTC.

The V and J genes are TRBV6-1 and TRBJ2-7; a weak D match, TRBD1 (7 bases). V shed 5 bases and J shed 4 bases, with 18 bases lying between them. CDR3 length equals 15 residues. Germline loops: CDR1 MNHNS, CDR2 SASEGT. The CDR3 nucleotides are TGTGCCAGCAGTTCCCAGGGGGGTCTTTTGTACGAGCAGTACTTC. Its translation: CASSSQGGLLYEQYF.

The CDR3 sequence is CAGSPGALYYGYTF. The CDR3 nucleotides are TGTGCCGGAAGCCCAGGGGCATTGTACTATGGCTACACCTTC. J is TRBJ1-2 and V is TRBV28, with D tentatively TRBD1 (6 bases). The CDR3 sequence is 14 residues long. V lost 11 bases and J lost 3, with 19 bases in between. Germline V gene lookup returns CDR1 MDHEN and CDR2 SYDVKM.

The chain couples TRBV27 to TRBJ2-5, with TRBD1 matching over 7 bases. V lost 4 bases, J lost 5 bases, and 7 bases stayed unmatched. This CDR3 has 14 residues. Germline CDR1 and CDR2: MNHEY and SMNVEV (reference sequence). The CDR3 sequence: CASSSTQGRETQYF. DNA of the CDR3: TGTGCCAGCAGTTCTACACAGGGGCGGGAGACCCAGTACTTC.

The V and J genes are TRBV30 and TRBJ2-7; 9 nucleotides align to TRBD2. CDR1 GTSNPN and CDR2 SVGIG come from the germline V gene (reference sequence). Trimming removed 5 bases from V and 7 bases from J; junction bases left unmatched: 18. The CDR3 runs to 16 residues. CDR3 in amino acids: CAWGWGWGSGSEEQYF. The CDR3 nucleotides are TGTGCCTGGGGTTGGGGATGGGGTAGCGGGAGTGAAGAGCAGTACTTC. Combining the CDR3 with reference TRBV30 and TRBJ2-7 gives the whole variable domain SQTIHQWPATLVQPVGSPLSLECTVEGTSNPNLYWYRQAAGRGLQLLFYSVGIGQISSEVPQNLSASRPQDRQFILSSKKLLLSDSGFYLCAWGWGWGSGSEEQYFGPGTRLTVT.

The J gene is TRBJ1-1, the V gene TRBV6-5; 9 bases agree with TRBD1. CDR1 and CDR2 from the germline V gene are MNHEY and SVGAGI. The CDR3 is 16 amino acids. J was trimmed by 4 bases and V by 4 bases; bases with no gene match: 10. The CDR3 protein is CASSSPFTGGFTEAFF. In DNA, the CDR3 is TGTGCCAGCAGTTCGCCCTTTACAGGGGGCTTCACTGAAGCTTTCTTT.

The genes are TRBV27 and TRBJ1-1; D remains ambiguous. The CDR3 has 15 amino acids. V dropped 8 bases and J dropped 6 bases, with 22 bases sitting between them. Germline CDR1 is MNHEY and CDR2 is SMNVEV (reference sequence). The CDR3: CASAPAEEGNPEAFF. For the CDR3, the DNA is TGTGCCAGCGCACCGGCGGAGGAAGGAAATCCTGAAGCTTTCTTT.

V and J are TRBV19 and TRBJ2-2; 8 bases line up with TRBD1. The germline V gene encodes CDR1 LNHDA and CDR2 SQIVND (reference sequence). CDR3 length: 13 residues. Trimming cost V 10 bases and J 5 bases; bases outside gene matches: 6. The CDR3 is CAIGQGRTGELFF. CDR3 bases: TGTGCCATCGGACAGGGTCGTACCGGGGAGCTGTTTTTT.

This clone was seen a single time. The J gene is TRBJ1-6, the V gene TRBV7-3; possible D gene TRBD1, 5 bases. V was shortened by 2 bases and J by 11 bases, with 16 bases between the two germline ends. From germline, CDR1 is SGHTA and CDR2 FQGTGA. The CDR3 runs to 15 residues. In nucleotides, the CDR3 is TGTGCCAGCAGCTTAGAGGCAGGGCCATCGACACCCCTCCACTTT. Translating gives CASSLEAGPSTPLHF.

This rearrangement joins TRBV6-1 to TRBJ2-5, with D possibly matching TRBD2 (5 bases). This CDR3 has 15 amino acids. Germline V lookup: CDR1 MNHNS, CDR2 SASEGT. Deletions cut 4 bases from V and 4 bases from J, with 16 bases between. The CDR3 nucleotides are TGTGCCAGCAGTGGCGGGCACGTCTTAGGAGAGACCCAGTACTTC. This codes for CASSGGHVLGETQYF.

With regard to this clone: This specimen includes other DNA sequences encoding the same CDR3. CDR3 DNA sequence: TGTGCCAGCAGCTCCGGAACGGGCCAAGAGACCCAGTACTTC. Translation: CASSSGTGQETQYF. The V gene is TRBV6-5, the J gene TRBJ2-5; the D is unclear. This CDR3 has 14 amino acids. CDR1 is MNHEY and CDR2 is SVGAGI in the germline V gene. V lost 6 bases to trimming and J lost 1 base, with 12 bases between them.

J is TRBJ2-7 and V is TRBV5-6; 7 nucleotides line up with TRBD2. V was clipped by 3 bases and J by 0 bases; unmatched bases: 3. This CDR3 has 14 amino acids. Germline V gene sequence: CDR1 SGHDT, CDR2 YYEEEE. CDR3 region: CASSWRGNSYEQYF. The CDR3 nucleotides read TGTGCCAGCAGCTGGCGGGGGAACTCCTACGAGCAGTACTTC.

V usage is TRBV6-4 and J usage is TRBJ2-3; 8 nucleotides match TRBD2. The ends lost 0 bases at V and 3 bases at J; junction bases unmatched: 5. The germline gives CDR1 MRHNA, CDR2 SNTAGT. This CDR3 has 16 amino acids. This CDR3 is CASSDSTGGGTDTQYF. CDR3 DNA: TGTGCCAGCAGTGACTCGACGGGAGGGGGGACAGATACGCAGTATTTT.

The V gene is TRBV2, the J gene TRBJ2-7, with TRBD2 matching over 8 bases. The ends lost 1 base at V and 3 bases at J; junction bases unmatched: 2. The germline gives CDR1 SNHLY, CDR2 FYNNEI. CDR3 length: 14 residues. The CDR3 here is CASSEGTSLYEQYF. The DNA of the CDR3 is TGTGCCAGCAGTGAAGGGACTAGCCTCTACGAGCAGTACTTC.